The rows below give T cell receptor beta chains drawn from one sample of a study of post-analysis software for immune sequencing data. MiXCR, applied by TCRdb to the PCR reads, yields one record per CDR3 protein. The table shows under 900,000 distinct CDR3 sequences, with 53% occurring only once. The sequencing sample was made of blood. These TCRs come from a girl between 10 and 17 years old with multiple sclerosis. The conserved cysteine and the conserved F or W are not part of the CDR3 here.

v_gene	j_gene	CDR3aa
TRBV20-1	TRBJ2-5	SASRTGKETQY
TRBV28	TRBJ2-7	ASTGGTAPSYEQY
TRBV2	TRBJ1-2	ASSENRQTNYGYT
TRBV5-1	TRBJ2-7	ASSLRGLVSYEQY
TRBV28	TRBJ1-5	ASTGEKQGLRNQPQH
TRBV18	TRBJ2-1	ASSPQGLAGNEQF
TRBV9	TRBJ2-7	ASSVAGSGEVYEQY
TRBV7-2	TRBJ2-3	ASRSRLAGTDTQY
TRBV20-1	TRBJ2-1	SARTPPGTGNFNEQF
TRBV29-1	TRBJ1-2	SVRQGPNYGYT
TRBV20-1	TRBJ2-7	SARSGQNHQY
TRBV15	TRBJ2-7	ATSRATTGRDEQY
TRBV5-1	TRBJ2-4	ASSFSGRDQY
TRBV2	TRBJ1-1	ASSEGGYTNTEAF
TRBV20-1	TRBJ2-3	SPTDKRHTDTQY
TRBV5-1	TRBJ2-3	ASSLASGVEDTQY
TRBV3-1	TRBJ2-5	ASSETSGNRETQY
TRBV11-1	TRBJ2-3	ASSLLAGDVYTQY
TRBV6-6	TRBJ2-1	ASSRTSGRPGDEQF
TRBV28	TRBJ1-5	ASSWGQGGNQPQH
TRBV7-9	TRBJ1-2	ASSKGQAYGYT
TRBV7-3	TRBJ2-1	ASSLMAGSSYNEQF
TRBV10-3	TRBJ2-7	AILTGGYEQY
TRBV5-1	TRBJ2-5	ASSGGLADQETQY
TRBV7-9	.	ASSPPGQLYEQY
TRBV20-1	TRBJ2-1	SARDGTKVTYNEQF
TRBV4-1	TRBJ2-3	ASSQDEGYTDTQY
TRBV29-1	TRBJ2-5	SVEQGTQY
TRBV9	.	ASSAGLAGGSYEQY
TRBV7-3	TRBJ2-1	ASSLTPQLAGSYNEQF
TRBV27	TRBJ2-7	ASSEGPGVPYEQY
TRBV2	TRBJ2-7	ASSVPSDGSSYEQY
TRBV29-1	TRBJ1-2	STYLTVGGYT
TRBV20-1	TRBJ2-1	SATGGSYNEQF
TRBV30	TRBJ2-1	AWNTYQGSNEQF
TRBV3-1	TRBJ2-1	ASSLPGLAPHNEQF
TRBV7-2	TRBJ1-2	ASSLRGPGQGDYGYT
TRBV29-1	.	SVEAGIGYEQY
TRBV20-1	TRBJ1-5	SARDSRAAYQPQH
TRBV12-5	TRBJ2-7	ASGLAVSYEQY
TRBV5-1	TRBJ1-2	ASSGYINRGDGCT